Described below is a single TCR beta chain sequence and its context. This specimen belongs to a study of control samples from healthy donors and cancer patients. Data came from immunoSEQ multiplex PCR; TCRdb stores just in-frame clones and leaves some out. The sample lists some 95,000 clones, around three quarters occurring once. Looked up from germline, CDR1 is ENHRY and CDR2 is SYGVKD. The CDR3 totals 13 residues. Between the trimmed V and J ends, which lost 6 bases and 9 bases, there was a span of 15 bases. This clonotype was sampled from a woman aged 25 to 39 in good health. This rearrangement joins TRBV10-3 to TRBJ2-1; D remains ambiguous. The sequenced material came from blood. This CDR3 is CAISSATNGEQFF. The CDR3 DNA is TGTGCCATCAGCTCAGCTACTAACGGTGAGCAGTTCTTC.